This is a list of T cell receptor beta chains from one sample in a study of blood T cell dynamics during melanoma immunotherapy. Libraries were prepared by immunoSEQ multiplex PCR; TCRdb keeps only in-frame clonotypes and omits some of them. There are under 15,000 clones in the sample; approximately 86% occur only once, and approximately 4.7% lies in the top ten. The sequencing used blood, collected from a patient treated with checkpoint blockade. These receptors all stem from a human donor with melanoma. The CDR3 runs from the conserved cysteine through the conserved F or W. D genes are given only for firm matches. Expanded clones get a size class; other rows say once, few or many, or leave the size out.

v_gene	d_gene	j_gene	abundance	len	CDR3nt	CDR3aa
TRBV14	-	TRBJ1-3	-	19	TGTGCCAGCAGCCAAAACCGTAACAGGCGATTAACCTCTGGAAACACCATATATTTT	CASSQNRNRRLTSGNTIYF
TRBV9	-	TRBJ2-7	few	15	TGTGCCAGCAGCGTAGCTCCAGTAACCTCCTACGAGCAGTACTTC	CASSVAPVTSYEQYF
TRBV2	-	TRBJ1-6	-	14	TGTGCCAGCACCCCACGTGGGGATAATTCACCCCTCCACTTT	CASTPRGDNSPLHF
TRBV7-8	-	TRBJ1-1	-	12	TGTGCCAGCAGCGCCTGGAACACTGAAGCTTTCTTT	CASSAWNTEAFF
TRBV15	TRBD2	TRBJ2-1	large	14	TGTGCCACCCACACTAGCGGGGGGTTCGATGAGCAGTTCTTC	CATHTSGGFDEQFF
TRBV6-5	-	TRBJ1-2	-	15	TGTGCCAGCAGTTACTCGCCGGGGGCTAACTATGGCTACACCTTC	CASSYSPGANYGYTF
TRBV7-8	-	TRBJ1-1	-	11	TGTGCCAGCAGCTTAAGGCAAGAAGCTTTCTTT	CASSLRQEAFF
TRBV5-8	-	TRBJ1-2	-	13	TGTGCCAGCAGCTTGGGGGCCAACTATGGCTACACCTTC	CASSLGANYGYTF
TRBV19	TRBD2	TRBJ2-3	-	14	TGTGCCAGTAGCCTTTTTCGGGGGGCAGATACGCAGTATTTT	CASSLFRGADTQYF
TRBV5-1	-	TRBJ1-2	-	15	TGCGCCAGCAGCCCCGTGGGGGAATTTGGAGATGGCTACACCTTC	CASSPVGEFGDGYTF
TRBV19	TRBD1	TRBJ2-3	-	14	TGTGCCACGACCCAACAGGGGAGCACGGATACGCAGTATTTT	CATTQQGSTDTQYF
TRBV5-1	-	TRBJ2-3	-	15	TGCGCCAGCAGCTACTACAGTAAAGGCACAGATACGCAGTATTTT	CASSYYSKGTDTQYF
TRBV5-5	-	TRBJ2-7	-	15	TGTGCCAGCGGTCCGAGGACGACGACCTCCTACGAGCAGTACTTC	CASGPRTTTSYEQYF
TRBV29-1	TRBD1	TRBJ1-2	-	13	TGCAGCGTTGAGGAAGGGGGCGGCTATGGCTACACCTTC	CSVEEGGGYGYTF
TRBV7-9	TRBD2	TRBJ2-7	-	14	TGTGCCAGCAGCTTCGGGACTAGCTTGTACGAGCAGTACTTC	CASSFGTSLYEQYF
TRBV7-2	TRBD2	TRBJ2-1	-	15	TGTGCCAGCAGCTTAGTAGCGGGATCCTACAATGAGCAGTTCTTC	CASSLVAGSYNEQFF
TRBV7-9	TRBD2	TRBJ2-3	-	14	TGTGCCAGCCTAGCGGGGGGAAGCACAGATACGCAGTATTTT	CASLAGGSTDTQYF
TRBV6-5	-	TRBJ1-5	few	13	TGTGCCAGCAGCAACAGGGTTGGGGAGCCCCAGCATTTT	CASSNRVGEPQHF
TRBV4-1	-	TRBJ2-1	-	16	TGCGCCAGCAGCCAACCCGACCGGGCCCCCTACAATGAGCAGTTCTTC	CASSQPDRAPYNEQFF
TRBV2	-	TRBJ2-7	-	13	TGTGCCAGCAGCTTGGGGCGGAGCTACGAGCAGTACTTC	CASSLGRSYEQYF
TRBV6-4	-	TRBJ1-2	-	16	TGTGCCAGCAGTCGTTTACCTTCCTCCCGACTTGTCGGCTACACCTTC	CASSRLPSSRLVGYTF
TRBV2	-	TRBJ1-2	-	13	TGTGCCAGCCAAACCGGGAACAACTATGGCTACACCTTC	CASQTGNNYGYTF
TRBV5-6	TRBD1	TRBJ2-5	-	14	TGTGCCAGCAGCAGACAGGGGGAGGGAGAGACCCAGTACTTC	CASSRQGEGETQYF
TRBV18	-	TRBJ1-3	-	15	TGTGCCAGCTCACCCCGATACAGCTCTGGAAACACCATATATTTT	CASSPRYSSGNTIYF
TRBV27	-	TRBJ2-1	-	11	TGTGCCAGCAGTTTGGGAACAGAGCAGTTCTTC	CASSLGTEQFF
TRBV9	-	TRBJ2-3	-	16	TGTGCCAGCGGCCCTAGTTTGGGGGGGCCCACAGATACGCAGTATTTT	CASGPSLGGPTDTQYF
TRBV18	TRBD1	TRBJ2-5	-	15	TGTGCCAGCTCACCATGGGACAGGGGCCCAGAGACCCAGTACTTC	CASSPWDRGPETQYF
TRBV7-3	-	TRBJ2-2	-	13	TGTGCCAGCAGCTTGGGGGATAACGGGGAGCTGTTTTTT	CASSLGDNGELFF
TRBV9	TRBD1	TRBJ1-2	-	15	TGTGCCAGCAGCGTAGGTACAGGGGGTGACTATGGCTACACCTTC	CASSVGTGGDYGYTF